The 5 T cell receptor beta chains reported below all come from one sample, sequenced in a study of cytomegalovirus exposure and HLA in healthy donors. PCR was performed using 60 Vbeta and 13 Jbeta primers. Sequenced by immunoSEQ multiplex PCR; TCRdb stores in-frame clones only, minus some. There are around 180,000 clones in the sample; around 75% occur only once, and around 1.4% lies in the top ten. Sequenced input: PBMCs. These receptors all stem from a woman aged 45-65 years in good health and CMV-seronegative.

The CDR3 coding sequence is TGTGCCAGCAGCTCCCGTAGCGGAAGCTACGAGCAGTACTTC. Translated, it gives CASSSRSGSYEQYF. The chain has TRBV7-6 and TRBJ2-7, with a tentative D call TRBD2 (6 bases). CDR1 SGHVS and CDR2 FNYEAQ come from the germline V gene. This CDR3 has 14 residues. The ends were cut back, 4 bases at V and 3 bases at J, with 13 bases in the middle.

This clone is a singleton in its sample. The chain uses TRBV19 and TRBJ2-7; 8 bases fit TRBD1. V gave up 4 bases and J gave up 0 bases; unmatched junction bases: 8. The V gene's germline CDR1 is LNHDA and CDR2 SQIVND (reference sequence). There are 16 residues in the CDR3. The CDR3 here is CASSRKDRGLSYEQYF. CDR3 DNA: TGTGCCAGTAGTAGAAAAGACAGGGGCCTCTCCTACGAGCAGTACTTC.

The chain uses TRBV5-1 and TRBJ1-1; D may be TRBD1 (6 bases). The V and J ends lost 4 bases and 1 base respectively, with 14 bases between them. The CDR3 extends over 15 amino acids. Germline CDR1 is SGHRS and CDR2 is YFSETQ. The DNA for the CDR3 is TGCGCCAGCAGCCAGATACGACAGGAGAACACTGAAGCTTTCTTT. It encodes CASSQIRQENTEAFF.

The chain employs TRBV19 and TRBJ1-4; TRBD1 is a possible D gene (6 bases). The CDR3 is made up of 14 amino acids. V was trimmed by 6 bases and J by 8 bases, leaving 16 bases between them. Germline loops: CDR1 LNHDA, CDR2 SQIVND (reference sequence). The CDR3 spells CASRGGGAGEKLFF. DNA for the CDR3: TGTGCCAGTAGGGGAGGGGGGGCAGGCGAAAAACTGTTTTTT.

This rearrangement joins TRBV6-5 to TRBJ1-1; TRBD1 might be the D (6 bases). The CDR3 is made up of 16 amino acids. The V gene lost 3 bases and the J gene lost 2 bases, with 16 bases spanning the gap. The germline gives CDR1 MNHEY, CDR2 SVGAGI. The CDR3 DNA reads TGTGCCAGCAGTTATTCTACAGGGAGAATAAACACTGAAGCTTTCTTT. Protein product: CASSYSTGRINTEAFF.